Below, 5 T cell receptor beta chains from the same sample are listed, as sequenced in a study of regulatory T cells in long-lasting Graves disease. Arm-PCR with iRepertoire HTBI primers amplified the CDR3 regions for these TCR beta libraries. TCRdb reprocessed the multiplex PCR reads via MiXCR and lists one record per CDR3 protein. The data hold over 250,000 distinct CDR3 sequences, with under 25% observed a single time. Time point denoted: persistent/refractory GD, antithyroid drugs over 5 years with positive TRAb. Following extraction of RNA from PBMCs, that RNA was used to make the TCR library. Sequenced here: peripheral blood mononuclear cells (PBMCs), sampled when the disease was refractory, from a patient treated with antithyroid drugs. The receptors were sampled from a female donor with Graves disease.

This clonotype was detected many times. The gene calls are TRBV28 and TRBJ2-5, with 13 positions matching TRBD2. J was trimmed by 2 bases and V by 7 bases; bases with no gene match: 10. Germline V gives CDR1 MDHEN, CDR2 SYDVKM. This CDR3 contains 17 residues. The CDR3 region is CASNGLAGAVLQETQYF. The CDR3 DNA follows: TGTGCCAGCAACGGACTAGCGGGAGCTGTTTTACAAGAGACCCAGTACTTC.

This clonotype was recorded a few times. The V gene is TRBV5-5, the J gene TRBJ1-1, with D unresolved. The V and J ends lost 6 bases and 0 bases respectively, with 9 bases between them. The CDR3 totals 13 residues. Germline V CDR1 and CDR2: SGHKS, YYEKEE (reference sequence). The CDR3 loop reads CASIRTMNTEAFF. CDR3 DNA sequence: TGTGCCAGCATCCGGACTATGAACACTGAAGCTTTCTTT.

V is TRBV28 and J is TRBJ2-1, with 8 bases matching TRBD2. Trimming removed 7 bases from V and 3 bases from J; junction bases left unmatched: 11. The CDR3 consists of 16 residues. Germline V gene lookup returns CDR1 MDHEN and CDR2 SYDVKM. Written as DNA, the CDR3 is TGTGCCAGCAAGTTGAGAGCGGGAGCCCTCTACAATGAGCAGTTCTTC. It codes for CASKLRAGALYNEQFF. The whole variable domain, remainder taken from reference TRBV28 and TRBJ2-1, is DVKVTQSSRYLVKRTGEKVFLECVQDMDHENMFWYRQDPGLGLRLIYFSYDVKMKEKGDIPEGYSVSREKKERFSLILESASTNQTSMYLCASKLRAGALYNEQFFGPGTRLTVL.

This clonotype was found many times. The CDR3 sequence is CASSSRPRNEQYF. DNA for the CDR3: TGTGCCAGCAGTTCACGACCCCGAAACGAGCAGTACTTC. The rearrangement uses TRBV27 and TRBJ2-7; D uncertain. The CDR3 spans 13 residues. The ends were cut back, 4 bases at V and 5 bases at J, with 12 bases in the middle. Per the germline V gene, CDR1 is MNHEY and CDR2 is SMNVEV (reference sequence).

The chain employs TRBV20-1 and TRBJ2-1, with D perhaps being TRBD1 or TRBD2 (5 bases each). The CDR3 is 13 residues long. V was pared by 4 bases and J by 3 bases, with 10 bases between. The V gene's germline CDR1 is DFQATT and CDR2 SNEGSKA (reference sequence). CDR3 sequence: CSAKGGGYNEQFF. CDR3 nucleotide sequence: TGCAGTGCTAAGGGTGGGGGCTACAATGAGCAGTTCTTC.